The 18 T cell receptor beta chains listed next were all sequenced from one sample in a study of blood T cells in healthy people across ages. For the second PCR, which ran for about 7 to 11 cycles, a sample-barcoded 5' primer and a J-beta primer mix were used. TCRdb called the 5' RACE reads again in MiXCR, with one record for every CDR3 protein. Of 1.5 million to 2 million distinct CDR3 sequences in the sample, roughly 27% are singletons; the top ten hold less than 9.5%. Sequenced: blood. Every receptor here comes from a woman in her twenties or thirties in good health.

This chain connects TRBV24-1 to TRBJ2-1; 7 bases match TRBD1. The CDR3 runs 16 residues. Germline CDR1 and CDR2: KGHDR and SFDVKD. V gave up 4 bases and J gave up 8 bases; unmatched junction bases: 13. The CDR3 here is CATSDRDGTAKDEQFF. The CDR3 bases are TGTGCCACCAGTGACCGGGACGGGACAGCAAAAGATGAGCAGTTCTTC.

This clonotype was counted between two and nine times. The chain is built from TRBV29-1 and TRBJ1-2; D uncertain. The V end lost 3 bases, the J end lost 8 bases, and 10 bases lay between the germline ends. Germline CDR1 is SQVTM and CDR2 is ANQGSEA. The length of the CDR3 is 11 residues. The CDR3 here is CSVDRNTGYTF. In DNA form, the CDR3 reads TGCAGCGTTGATCGCAACACCGGCTACACCTTC.

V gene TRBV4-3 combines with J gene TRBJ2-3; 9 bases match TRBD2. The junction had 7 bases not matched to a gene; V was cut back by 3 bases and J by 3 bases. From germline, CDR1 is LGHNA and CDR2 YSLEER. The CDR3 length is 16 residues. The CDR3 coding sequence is TGCGCCAGCAGCCAGGGTAGCGGGAGAAGGACAGATACGCAGTATTTT. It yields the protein CASSQGSGRRTDTQYF.

Written as DNA, the CDR3 is TGTGCCTGCAAACTCGAAAGGGGCGCCTGGGGCTACACCTTC. Its protein product is CACKLERGAWGYTF. V gene TRBV6-6 combines with J gene TRBJ1-2; D is possibly TRBD1 (5 bases). Germline values: CDR1 MNHNY, CDR2 SVGAGI (reference sequence). V was trimmed by 11 bases and J by 8 bases, leaving 24 bases between them. The CDR3 consists of 14 residues.

CDR3 coding DNA: TGTGCCAGCAGCGTAGCGGGGAGCGGTGGAAACACCATATATTTT. Protein: CASSVAGSGGNTIYF. The chain couples TRBV9 to TRBJ1-3; no firm D call. With 0 bases removed from V and 3 bases from J, the gap between germline ends came to 10 bases. Germline CDR1 is SGDLS and CDR2 is YYNGEE. The CDR3 has 15 residues.

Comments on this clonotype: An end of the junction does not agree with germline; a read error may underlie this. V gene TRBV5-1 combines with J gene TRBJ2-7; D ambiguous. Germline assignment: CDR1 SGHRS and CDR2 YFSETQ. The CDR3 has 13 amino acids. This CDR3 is CASSLGDSYGQYF. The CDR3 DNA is TGCGCCAGCAGCTTGGGGGATTCCTACGGGCAGTACTTC.

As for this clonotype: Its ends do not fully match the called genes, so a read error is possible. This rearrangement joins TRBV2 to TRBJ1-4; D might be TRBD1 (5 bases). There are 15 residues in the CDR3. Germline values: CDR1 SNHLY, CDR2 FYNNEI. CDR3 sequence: CASSDRTGRNEKRFF. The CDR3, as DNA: TGTGCCAGCAGTGATCGTACAGGTCGTAATGAAAAACGGTTTTTT.

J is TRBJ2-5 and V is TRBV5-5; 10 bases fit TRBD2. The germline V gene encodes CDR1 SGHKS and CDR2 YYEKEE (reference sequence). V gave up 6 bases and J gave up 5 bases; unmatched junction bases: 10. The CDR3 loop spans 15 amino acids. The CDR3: CASNPNVSGRETQYF. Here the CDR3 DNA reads TGTGCCAGCAACCCTAATGTTAGCGGGAGGGAGACCCAGTACTTC.

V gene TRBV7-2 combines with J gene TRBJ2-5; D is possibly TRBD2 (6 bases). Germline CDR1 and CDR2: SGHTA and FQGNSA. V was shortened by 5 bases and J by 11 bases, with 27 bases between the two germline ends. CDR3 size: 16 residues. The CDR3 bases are TGTGCCAGCAGCCCCCGGAGGGGCGGGACGAACAATGAGCAGTACTTC. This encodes CASSPRRGGTNNEQYF.

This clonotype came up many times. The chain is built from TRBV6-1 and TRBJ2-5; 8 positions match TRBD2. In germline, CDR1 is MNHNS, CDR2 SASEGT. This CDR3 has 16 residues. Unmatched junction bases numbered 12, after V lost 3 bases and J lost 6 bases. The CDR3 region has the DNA TGTGCCAGCAGTGAGTACAGCGGGGGAAGTGGAAAGACCCAGTACTTC. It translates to CASSEYSGGSGKTQYF.

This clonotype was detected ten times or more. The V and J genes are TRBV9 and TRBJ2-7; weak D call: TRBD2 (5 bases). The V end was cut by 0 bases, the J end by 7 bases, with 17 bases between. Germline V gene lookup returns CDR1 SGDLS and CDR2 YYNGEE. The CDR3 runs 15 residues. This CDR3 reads CASSVGSIVGREQYF. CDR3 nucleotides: TGTGCCAGCAGCGTAGGTAGTATTGTGGGGAGAGAGCAGTACTTC.

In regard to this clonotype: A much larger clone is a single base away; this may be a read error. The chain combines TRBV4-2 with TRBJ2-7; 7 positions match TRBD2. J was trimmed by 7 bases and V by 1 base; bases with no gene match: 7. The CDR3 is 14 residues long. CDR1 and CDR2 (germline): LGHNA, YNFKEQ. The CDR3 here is CASSQVGLYNEQYF. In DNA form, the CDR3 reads TGTGCCAGCAGCCAAGTGGGACTATACAATGAGCAGTACTTC.

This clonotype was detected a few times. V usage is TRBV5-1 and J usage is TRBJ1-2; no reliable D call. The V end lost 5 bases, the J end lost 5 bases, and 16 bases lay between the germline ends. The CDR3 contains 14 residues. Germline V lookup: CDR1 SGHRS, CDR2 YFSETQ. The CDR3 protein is CASSPVAEKYGYTF. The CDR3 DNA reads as TGCGCCAGCAGTCCCGTGGCGGAGAAGTATGGCTACACCTTC.

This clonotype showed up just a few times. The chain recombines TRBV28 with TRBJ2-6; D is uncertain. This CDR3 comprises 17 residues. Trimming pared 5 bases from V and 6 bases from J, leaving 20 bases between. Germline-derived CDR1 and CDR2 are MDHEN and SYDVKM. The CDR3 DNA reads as TGTGCCAGCAGTACAGTATCCGGTGCTCCGGAGGCCAACGTCCTGACTTTC. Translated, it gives CASSTVSGAPEANVLTF. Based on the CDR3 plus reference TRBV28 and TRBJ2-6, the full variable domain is DVKVTQSSRYLVKRTGEKVFLECVQDMDHENMFWYRQDPGLGLRLIYFSYDVKMKEKGDIPEGYSVSREKKERFSLILESASTNQTSMYLCASSTVSGAPEANVLTFGAGSRLTVL.

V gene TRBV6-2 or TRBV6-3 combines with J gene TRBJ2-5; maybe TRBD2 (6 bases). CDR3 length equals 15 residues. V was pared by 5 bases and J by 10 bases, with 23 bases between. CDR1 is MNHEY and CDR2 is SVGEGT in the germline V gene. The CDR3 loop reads CASSRDLSGVVSQYF. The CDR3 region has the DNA TGTGCCAGCAGTCGGGACTTATCAGGCGTAGTCAGCCAGTACTTC.

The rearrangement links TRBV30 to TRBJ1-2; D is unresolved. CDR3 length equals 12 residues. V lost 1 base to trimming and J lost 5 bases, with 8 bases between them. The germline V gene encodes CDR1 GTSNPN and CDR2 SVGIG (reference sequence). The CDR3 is CAWSDTGYGYTF. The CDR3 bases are TGTGCCTGGAGTGATACTGGTTATGGCTACACCTTC.

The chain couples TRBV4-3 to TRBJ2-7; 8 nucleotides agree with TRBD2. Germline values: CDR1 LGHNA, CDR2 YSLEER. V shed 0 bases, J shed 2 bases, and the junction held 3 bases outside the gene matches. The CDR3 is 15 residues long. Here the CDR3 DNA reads TGCGCCAGCAGCCAAGATTACGGGAGGGCCTACGAGCAGTACTTC. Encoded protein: CASSQDYGRAYEQYF.

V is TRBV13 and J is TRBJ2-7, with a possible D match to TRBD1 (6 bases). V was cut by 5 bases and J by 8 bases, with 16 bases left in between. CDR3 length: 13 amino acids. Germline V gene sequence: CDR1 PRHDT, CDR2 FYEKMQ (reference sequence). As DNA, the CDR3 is TGTGCCAGCAGCCCACAACAGGGTGGCAAGCAGTACTTC. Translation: CASSPQQGGKQYF.